What follows is one T cell receptor (beta chain) and its context. The source of the sample is a study of blood T cell repertoires in COVID-19. Overall study context: Whether acute or convalescent, the COVID-19 samples came from the United States, Italy and Spain. Nucleic acid was either cDNA or gDNA, and it came from T cells, B-cell-depleted T cells, or PBMCs.

Original analysis: Amplification from reference gene primers served as the basis for estimated nucleated cell counts. The repertoire was sequenced with immunoSEQ multiplex PCR; TCRdb's copy has only in-frame clones and lacks some. V, J and clone size derive from that table, while D and trimming were established from the DNA sequence. This sample yields roughly 100,000 clones, of which more than 80% are seen a single time; around 4.5% belongs to the top ten. Germline V gene data show CDR1 as SGHNT and CDR2 as YYREEE (reference sequence). This CDR3 contains 16 residues. V was cut by 5 bases and J by 5 bases, with 17 bases left in between.

The specimen was peripheral blood. The chain links TRBV5-4 to TRBJ1-6; D call uncertain. The receptor comes from a human donor in a cohort sampled during active COVID-19. CDR3 sequence reads: CASRSMGGIDNSPLHF. The CDR3 DNA reads as TGTGCCAGCAGGTCCATGGGAGGGATCGATAATTCACCCCTCCACTTT.